This is a list of T cell receptor beta chains from one sample in a study of vaccination and CD4 T cells after COVID-19. These receptors' antigens are unknown. One entry per CDR3 protein, called by TCRdb with MiXCR from the PCR reads. The sample holds 9,100 or so distinct CDR3 sequences, under 30% seen once. The sequenced sample consisted of cultured CD4+ T cells from blood. All receptors derive from a human donor with COVID-19. The CDR3 runs from the conserved cysteine through the conserved F or W. D genes are given only for firm matches. The size entry is marked missing in some rows and otherwise reads once, few, many or a size class.

v_gene: TRBV18; abundance: NA; j_gene: TRBJ1-1; d_gene: TRBD1; CDR3nt: TGTGCCAGCTCACCCGGACAGGGCATGAACACTGAAGCTTTCTTT; CDR3aa: CASSPGQGMNTEAFF
v_gene: TRBV12-3/TRBV12-4; abundance: NA; j_gene: TRBJ2-2; d_gene: NA; CDR3nt: TGTGCCAGCAGTTATCAGGGAAACACCGGGGAGCTGTTTTTT; CDR3aa: CASSYQGNTGELFF
v_gene: TRBV7-6; abundance: NA; j_gene: TRBJ2-1; d_gene: NA; CDR3nt: TGTGCTAGCAGCTTGGGGCTAAACAATGAGCAGTTCTTC; CDR3aa: CASSLGLNNEQFF
v_gene: TRBV5-1; abundance: NA; j_gene: TRBJ2-1; d_gene: NA; CDR3nt: TGCGCCAGCAGCTTGGAGGGAGGAGAGTACAATGAGCAGTTCTTC; CDR3aa: CASSLEGGEYNEQFF
v_gene: TRBV7-2; abundance: NA; j_gene: TRBJ1-2; d_gene: NA; CDR3nt: TGTGCCAGCAGCTTCCGGGTCTATGGCTACACCTTC; CDR3aa: CASSFRVYGYTF
v_gene: TRBV29-1; abundance: few; j_gene: TRBJ2-2; d_gene: NA; CDR3nt: TGCAGCGTTGACAGGTCAAACACCGGGGAGCTGTTTTTT; CDR3aa: CSVDRSNTGELFF
v_gene: TRBV27; abundance: few; j_gene: TRBJ1-3; d_gene: NA; CDR3nt: TGTGCCAGCAGTTTATCCCCGGGTAGCTCTGGAAACACCATATATTTT; CDR3aa: CASSLSPGSSGNTIYF
v_gene: TRBV24-1; abundance: NA; j_gene: TRBJ2-1; d_gene: TRBD2; CDR3nt: TGTGCCACCAGTGAGGCTAGCGGGGGACCCGATGAGCAGTTCTTC; CDR3aa: CATSEASGGPDEQFF
v_gene: TRBV6-1; abundance: NA; j_gene: TRBJ1-1; d_gene: TRBD1; CDR3nt: TGTGCCATCCGCCCGGGACAGTTTAACTCTGAAGCTTTCTTT; CDR3aa: CAIRPGQFNSEAFF
v_gene: TRBV5-6; abundance: NA; j_gene: TRBJ2-5; d_gene: NA; CDR3nt: TGTGCCAGCACCCCTGGGCCTTTCAGTCAGACCCAGTACTTC; CDR3aa: CASTPGPFSQTQYF
v_gene: TRBV20-1; abundance: NA; j_gene: TRBJ1-5; d_gene: TRBD1; CDR3nt: TGCAGTGCTAGGAATTTCCAGACAGGGGGCAATCAGCCCCAGCATTTT; CDR3aa: CSARNFQTGGNQPQHF
v_gene: TRBV7-9; abundance: NA; j_gene: TRBJ2-4; d_gene: NA; CDR3nt: TGTGCCAGCAGCTTTAGTCGGCTAGCCAAAAACATTCAGTACTTC; CDR3aa: CASSFSRLAKNIQYF
v_gene: TRBV20-1; abundance: NA; j_gene: TRBJ1-3; d_gene: NA; CDR3nt: TGCAGTGCTAGGAATGCACGCTCTGGAAACACCATATATTTT; CDR3aa: CSARNARSGNTIYF
v_gene: TRBV20-1; abundance: few; j_gene: TRBJ2-7; d_gene: NA; CDR3nt: TGCAGTGCTAGAGATGGGCAGAAGCAGTACTTC; CDR3aa: CSARDGQKQYF
v_gene: TRBV6-2/TRBV6-3; abundance: few; j_gene: TRBJ1-5; d_gene: TRBD1; CDR3nt: TGTGCCAGCAGTTACCACGTGACCGGGACAGGGATCGGTCAGCCCCAGCATTTT; CDR3aa: CASSYHVTGTGIGQPQHF
v_gene: TRBV20-1; abundance: NA; j_gene: TRBJ2-5; d_gene: TRBD1; CDR3nt: TGCAGTGCTAGAGCCGAGACAGGGATTTCGGAGACCCAGTACTTC; CDR3aa: CSARAETGISETQYF
v_gene: TRBV4-2; abundance: NA; j_gene: TRBJ2-3; d_gene: NA; CDR3nt: TGTGCCAGCAGTCCCATAATCTCTGGGGGCAATCAGCCCCAGTATTTT; CDR3aa: CASSPIISGGNQPQYF
v_gene: TRBV5-1; abundance: medium-sized; j_gene: TRBJ1-2; d_gene: NA; CDR3nt: TGCGCCAGCAGACTCGAGGGGGGCTACACCTTC; CDR3aa: CASRLEGGYTF
v_gene: TRBV4-1; abundance: NA; j_gene: TRBJ1-6; d_gene: NA; CDR3nt: TGCGCCAGCAGCCAAGATCGGTGGAGAGGGAATAATTCACCCCTCCACTTT; CDR3aa: CASSQDRWRGNNSPLHF
v_gene: TRBV20-1; abundance: medium-sized; j_gene: TRBJ1-6; d_gene: TRBD1; CDR3nt: TGCAGTGCTGCAAGACAGGGGGCAGAGAGTTCACCCCTCCACTTT; CDR3aa: CSAARQGAESSPLHF
v_gene: TRBV4-2; abundance: once; j_gene: TRBJ1-1; d_gene: TRBD1; CDR3nt: TGTGCCAGCAGCCAAGTCGACAGGGTGAGCACTGAAGCTTTCTTT; CDR3aa: CASSQVDRVSTEAFF
v_gene: TRBV18; abundance: NA; j_gene: TRBJ2-6; d_gene: TRBD2; CDR3nt: TGTGCCAGCTCACCCGGACTAGCGGGGGCAGGGGCCAACGTCCTGACTTTC; CDR3aa: CASSPGLAGAGANVLTF
v_gene: TRBV19; abundance: NA; j_gene: TRBJ2-2; d_gene: TRBD1; CDR3nt: TGTGCCAGTGGGGACAGGGGGTACACCGGGGAGCTGTTTTTT; CDR3aa: CASGDRGYTGELFF
v_gene: TRBV23-1; abundance: few; j_gene: TRBJ2-2; d_gene: NA; CDR3nt: TGCGCCAGCAGACCCCTCGACACCGGGGAGCTGTTTTTT; CDR3aa: CASRPLDTGELFF
v_gene: TRBV2; abundance: NA; j_gene: TRBJ2-3; d_gene: NA; CDR3nt: TGTGCCAGCAGTAGAGACGGCCAGGGGACAGATACGCAGTATTTT; CDR3aa: CASSRDGQGTDTQYF
v_gene: TRBV6-1; abundance: NA; j_gene: TRBJ2-1; d_gene: TRBD2; CDR3nt: TGTGCCAGCAGACCCCACAATAGCGGGGCACCCTACAATGAGCAGTTCTTC; CDR3aa: CASRPHNSGAPYNEQFF
v_gene: TRBV6-2/TRBV6-3; abundance: few; j_gene: TRBJ1-6; d_gene: NA; CDR3nt: TGTGCCAGCAGCCCCCCCCAGAATTCACCCCTCCACTTT; CDR3aa: CASSPPQNSPLHF
v_gene: TRBV28; abundance: NA; j_gene: TRBJ1-5; d_gene: NA; CDR3nt: TGTGCCAGCAGTTCCGATAGCAATCAGCCCCAGCATTTT; CDR3aa: CASSSDSNQPQHF
v_gene: TRBV5-1; abundance: NA; j_gene: TRBJ2-3; d_gene: NA; CDR3nt: TGCGCCAGCAGCTTGCGCGGGGTGGGCACAGATACGCAGTATTTT; CDR3aa: CASSLRGVGTDTQYF
v_gene: TRBV20-1; abundance: once; j_gene: TRBJ2-7; d_gene: TRBD2; CDR3nt: TGCAGTGCTAGAGATTTAGCGGGGGCCTCATTC; CDR3aa: CSARDLAGASF
v_gene: TRBV7-9; abundance: medium-sized; j_gene: TRBJ1-5; d_gene: TRBD1; CDR3nt: TGTGCCAGCAGCTTATTTCCAGGGGGCTCCAATCAGCCCCAGCATTTT; CDR3aa: CASSLFPGGSNQPQHF
v_gene: TRBV7-9; abundance: few; j_gene: TRBJ2-1; d_gene: TRBD1; CDR3nt: TGTGCCAGCAGCTTAGGAGGACAGGGGATCAATGAGCAGTTCTTC; CDR3aa: CASSLGGQGINEQFF
v_gene: TRBV20-1; abundance: NA; j_gene: TRBJ1-6; d_gene: NA; CDR3nt: TGCAGTGCTAGAGATCCGGGAAGTGATCCCCTCCACTTT; CDR3aa: CSARDPGSDPLHF